The text below deals with one T cell receptor (beta chain). This specimen comes from a study of CD8 T cells in Susac syndrome. The RNA, about 0.5 to 1 ug, was put through reverse transcription using random hexamers. TCRdb processed the immunoSEQ multiplex PCR reads anew with MiXCR; each CDR3 protein has one entry. The sample lists about 150,000 distinct CDR3 sequences; 94% were seen once. Germline V lookup: CDR1 SGHAT, CDR2 FQDESV (reference sequence). V lost 2 bases and J 0 bases, leaving 8 bases between the germline ends. This CDR3 has 14 residues. Sequencing was carried out using CD4+ T cells from PBMCs. This sequence was found in a human donor in good health. The chain couples TRBV11-1 to TRBJ2-7; D is ambiguous. For the CDR3, the DNA is TGTGCCAGCAGCTTATCTGGACCCTCCTACGAGCAGTACTTC. This translates into CASSLSGPSYEQYF.